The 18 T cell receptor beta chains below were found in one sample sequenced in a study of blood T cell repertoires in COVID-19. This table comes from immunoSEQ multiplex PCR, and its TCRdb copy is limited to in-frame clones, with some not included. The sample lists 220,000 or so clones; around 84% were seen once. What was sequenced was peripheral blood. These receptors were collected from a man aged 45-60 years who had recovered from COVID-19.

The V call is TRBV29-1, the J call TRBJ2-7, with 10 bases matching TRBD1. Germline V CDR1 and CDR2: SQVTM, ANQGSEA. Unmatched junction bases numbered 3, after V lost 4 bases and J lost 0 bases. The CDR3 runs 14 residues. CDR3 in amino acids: CSVVGDRGSYEQYF. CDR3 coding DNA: TGCAGCGTTGTGGGGGACAGGGGCTCCTACGAGCAGTACTTC.

The CDR3: CASSTDGNNEQFF. The CDR3 region has the DNA TGTGCCAGCAGCACAGACGGGAACAATGAGCAGTTCTTC. The genes are TRBV11-1 and TRBJ2-1; maybe TRBD2 (5 bases). CDR1 and CDR2 from the germline V gene are SGHAT and FQDESV (reference sequence). The CDR3 runs to 13 residues. V lost 5 bases and J lost 5, with 10 bases in between.

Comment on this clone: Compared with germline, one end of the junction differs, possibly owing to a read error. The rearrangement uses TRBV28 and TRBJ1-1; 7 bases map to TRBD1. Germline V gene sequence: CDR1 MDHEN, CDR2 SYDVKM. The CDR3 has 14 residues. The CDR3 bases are TGTGCCAGCAGCTCCGGGACAGTGAAGACTGAAGCTTTCTTT. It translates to CASSSGTVKTEAFF.

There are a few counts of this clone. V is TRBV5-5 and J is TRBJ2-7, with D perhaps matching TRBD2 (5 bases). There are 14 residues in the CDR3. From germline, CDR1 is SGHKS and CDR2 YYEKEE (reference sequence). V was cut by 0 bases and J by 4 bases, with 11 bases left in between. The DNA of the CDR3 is TGTGCCAGCAGCTTGGGACTAATCGGATACGAGCAGTACTTC. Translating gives CASSLGLIGYEQYF.

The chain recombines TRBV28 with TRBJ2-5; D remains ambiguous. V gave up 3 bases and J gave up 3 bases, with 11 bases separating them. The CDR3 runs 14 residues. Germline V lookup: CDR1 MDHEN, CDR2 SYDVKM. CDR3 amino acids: CASSFGPNEETQYF. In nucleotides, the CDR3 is TGTGCCAGCAGTTTCGGTCCGAATGAAGAGACCCAGTACTTC.

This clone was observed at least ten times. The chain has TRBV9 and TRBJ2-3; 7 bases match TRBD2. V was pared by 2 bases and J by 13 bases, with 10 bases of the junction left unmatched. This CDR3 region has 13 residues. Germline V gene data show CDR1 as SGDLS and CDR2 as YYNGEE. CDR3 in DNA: TGTGCCAGCAGCGTCGTGGAGGGCGGGAGAAAGTATTTT. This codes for CASSVVEGGRKYF.

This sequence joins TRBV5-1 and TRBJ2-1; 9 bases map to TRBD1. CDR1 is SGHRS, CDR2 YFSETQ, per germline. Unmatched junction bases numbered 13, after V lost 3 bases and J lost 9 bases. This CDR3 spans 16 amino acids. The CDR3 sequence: CASSSKTGGMASEQFF. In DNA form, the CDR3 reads TGCGCCAGCAGCTCCAAGACAGGGGGTATGGCTAGTGAGCAGTTCTTC. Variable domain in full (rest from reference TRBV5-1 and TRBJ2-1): KAGVTQTPRYLIKTRGQQVTLSCSPISGHRSVSWYQQTPGQGLQFLFEYFSETQRNKGNFPGRFSGRQFSNSRSEMNVSTLELGDSALYLCASSSKTGGMASEQFFGPGTRLTVL.

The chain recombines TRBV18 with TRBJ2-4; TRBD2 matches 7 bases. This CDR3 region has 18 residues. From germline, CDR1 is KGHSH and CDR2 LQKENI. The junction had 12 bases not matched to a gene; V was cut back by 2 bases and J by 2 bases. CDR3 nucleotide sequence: TGTGCCAGCTCACCATCTGGCGGGAGTGGTCCCTCCAAAAACATTCAGTACTTC. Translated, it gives CASSPSGGSGPSKNIQYF.

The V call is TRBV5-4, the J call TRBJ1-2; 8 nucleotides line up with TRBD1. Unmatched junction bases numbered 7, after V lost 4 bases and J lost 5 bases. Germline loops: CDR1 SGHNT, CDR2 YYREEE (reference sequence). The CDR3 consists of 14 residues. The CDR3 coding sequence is TGTGCCAGCAGCCCCCGGACAGGGACTTATGGCTACACCTTC. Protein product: CASSPRTGTYGYTF.

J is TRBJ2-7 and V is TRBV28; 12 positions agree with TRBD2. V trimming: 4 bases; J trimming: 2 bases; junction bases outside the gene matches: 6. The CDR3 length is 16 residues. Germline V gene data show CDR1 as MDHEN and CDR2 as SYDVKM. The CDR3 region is CASSSETSGSTYEQYF. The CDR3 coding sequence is TGTGCCAGCAGTTCGGAGACTAGCGGGAGCACCTACGAGCAGTACTTC.

CDR3 nucleotide sequence: TGTGCCAGCAGTCGACAGATGAACACTGAAGCTTTCTTT. Translation gives CASSRQMNTEAFF. This chain uses TRBV2 with TRBJ1-1; D is perhaps TRBD1 (5 bases). This CDR3 contains 13 residues. Germline CDR1 SNHLY, CDR2 FYNNEI. V lost 5 bases to trimming and J lost 0 bases, with 7 bases between them.

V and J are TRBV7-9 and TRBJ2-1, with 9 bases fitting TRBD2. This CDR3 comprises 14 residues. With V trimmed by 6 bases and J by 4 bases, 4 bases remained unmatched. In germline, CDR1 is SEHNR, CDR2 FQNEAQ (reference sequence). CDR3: CASSTGLAYNEQFF. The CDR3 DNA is TGTGCCAGCAGTACAGGACTAGCGTACAATGAGCAGTTCTTC.

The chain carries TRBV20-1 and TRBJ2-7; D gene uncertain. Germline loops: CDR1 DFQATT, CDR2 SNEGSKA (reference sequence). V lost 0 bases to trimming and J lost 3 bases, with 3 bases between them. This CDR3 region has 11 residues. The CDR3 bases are TGCAGTGCTAGAGATTACTACGAGCAGTACTTC. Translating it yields CSARDYYEQYF.

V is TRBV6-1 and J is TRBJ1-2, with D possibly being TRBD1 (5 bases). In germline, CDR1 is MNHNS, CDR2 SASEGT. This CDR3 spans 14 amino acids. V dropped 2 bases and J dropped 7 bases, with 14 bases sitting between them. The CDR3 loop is CASSESGTGGGYTF. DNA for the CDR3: TGTGCCAGCAGTGAATCTGGGACTGGCGGTGGCTACACCTTC.

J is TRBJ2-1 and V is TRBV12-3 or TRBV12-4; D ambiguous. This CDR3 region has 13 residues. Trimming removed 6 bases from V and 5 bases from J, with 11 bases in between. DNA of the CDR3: TGTGCCAGCAGACCCACAGTAGACAATGAGCAGTTCTTC. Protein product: CASRPTVDNEQFF.

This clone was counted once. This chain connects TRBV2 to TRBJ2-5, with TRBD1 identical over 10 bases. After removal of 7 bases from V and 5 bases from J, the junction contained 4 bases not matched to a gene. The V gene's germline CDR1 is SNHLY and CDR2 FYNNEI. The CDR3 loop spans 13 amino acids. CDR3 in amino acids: CASTGTGVETQYF. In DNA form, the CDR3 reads TGTGCCAGCACCGGGACAGGGGTGGAGACCCAGTACTTC.

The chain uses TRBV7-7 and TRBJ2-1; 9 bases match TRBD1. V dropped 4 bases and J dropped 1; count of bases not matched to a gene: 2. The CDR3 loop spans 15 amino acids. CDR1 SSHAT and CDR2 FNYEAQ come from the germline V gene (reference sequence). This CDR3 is CASSSGTGSYNEQFF. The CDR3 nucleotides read TGTGCCAGCAGCTCAGGGACAGGGTCCTACAATGAGCAGTTCTTC.

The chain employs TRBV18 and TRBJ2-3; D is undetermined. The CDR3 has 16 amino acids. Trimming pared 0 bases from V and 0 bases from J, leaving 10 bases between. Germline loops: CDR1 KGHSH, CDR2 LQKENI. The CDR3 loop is CASSPPRQTSTDTQYF. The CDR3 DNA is TGTGCCAGCTCACCACCGCGGCAGACTAGCACAGATACGCAGTATTTT.